The 3 T cell receptor beta chains below come from one sample, sequenced in a study of control samples from healthy donors and cancer patients. Assay used: immunoSEQ multiplex PCR; TCRdb lists only in-frame clones, some missing. Of about 29,000 clones in the sample, 70% to 90% were seen once. Material: formalin-fixed, paraffin-embedded tissue. These receptor sequences come from a female donor with melanoma.

This chain uses TRBV12-2 with TRBJ1-5; the table's D gene call, TRBD1, was not cross checked with the DNA. TRBV12-2 is an annotated pseudogene. The CDR3 totals 21 residues. CDR3 protein: CASRLVPMPRTGVFYNQPQHF. CDR3 nucleotides: TGTGCAAGTCGCTTAGTTCCAATGCCACGGACAGGGGTTTTTTACAATCAGCCCCAGCATTTT.

The CDR3: CASSLALTQLWYGYTF. The CDR3 nucleotides read TGTGCCAGCAGCTTAGCTCTGACACAGCTTTGGTATGGCTACACCTTC. This chain links TRBV7-8 with TRBJ1-2, with D hard to call. Trimming took 0 bases from V and 5 from J, leaving 16 bases between them. Germline CDR1 and CDR2: SGHVS and FQNEAQ. The CDR3 is 16 residues long.

V and J are TRBV5-4 and TRBJ2-7; 7 bases map to TRBD1. The germline gives CDR1 SGHNT, CDR2 YYREEE (reference sequence). V lost 0 bases to trimming and J lost 2 bases; unmatched junction nucleotides: 5. This CDR3 comprises 15 residues. CDR3 loop: CASSLGAGGTYEQYF. CDR3 nucleotides: TGTGCCAGCAGCTTGGGGGCAGGGGGAACCTACGAGCAGTACTTC.